This TCR beta chain is from a study of blood T cell repertoires in COVID-19 (dated by TCRdb to the early 2020s). As for the study more broadly: The collaborator samples originated in the United States, Italy and Spain and spanned the acute and convalescent phases of COVID-19. The material from the prospective study consisted of cDNA or gDNA derived from T cells, B-cell-depleted T cells, or PBMCs. The dataset comprised deeply sampled blood TCRbeta repertoires from subjects exposed to, actively infected with, or recovered from COVID-19. The repertoires were released in a freely available public database intended as a resource for research on the immune response to SARS-CoV-2. Samples were obtained from the ongoing ImmuneRACE study (first 160 participants) and from 1,254 subjects provided by 6 global collaborators. A de-identified subject ID, COVID-19 status, age in years and sex were almost always included in the sample metadata. Where available, HLA class I and class II types were taken from metadata supplied by the sample provider and were not determined by assay-based typing.

Whole blood was collected in K2EDTA tubes by collaborating institutions according to the institutions' own protocols. For TCRbeta analysis, collaborators shipped samples in one of three forms: frozen whole blood, isolated PBMCs, or DNA extracted from either of those sample types. The research as a whole found: The amount of clinical and demographic metadata varied by source and participant and was provided uncurated.

TCRbeta CDR3 regions were amplified from genomic DNA by means of the immunoSEQ Assay, a bias-controlled multiplex PCR. As for the original processing: The number of nucleated cells in each sample was estimated from the amplification of reference gene primers within the assay. Sequence reads were collapsed and filtered to measure the absolute abundance of every unique TCRbeta CDR3 rearrangement. For each sample, productive Simpson clonality was calculated as the square root of Simpson's diversity index over productive rearrangements. The table was pulled from immuneACCESS by TCRdb, which kept in-frame rearrangements only. Such tables lose some clones; where checked, under half of the loss comes from unresolved V genes, and the rest has no known cause. The DNA gave D and trimming, while V, J and clone size come from that table. Recorded for this sample are a few hundred thousand clones; more than 85% of them occurred a single time. 1.5% to 2% of the sample goes to the ten largest clones.

In the case of this clone: The antigen it recognizes is unknown. There are no base qualities to consult, and no much larger clone falls within one base.

CDR1 and CDR2 are read off the germline V gene as SGHRS and YFSETQ. The junction carries 18 bases between V and J, which are trimmed by 0 bases and 5 bases respectively. Measured from the cysteine to the phenylalanine, the CDR3 is 16 residues long. Only the CDR3 part of the read is kept: 48 bases, read in frame from the first base. The TCR was taken from a middle-aged man with active or convalescent COVID-19. The V and J segments used are TRBV5-1 and TRBJ2-7, with a tentative D gene TRBD2 over 6 matching bases. The sequencing input was peripheral blood. The nucleotide sequence reads as follows: TGCGCCAGCAGCTTGGGTGCGGGATCCTCCAGGAACGAGCAGTACTTC. Translated, it reads CASSLGAGSSRNEQYF.